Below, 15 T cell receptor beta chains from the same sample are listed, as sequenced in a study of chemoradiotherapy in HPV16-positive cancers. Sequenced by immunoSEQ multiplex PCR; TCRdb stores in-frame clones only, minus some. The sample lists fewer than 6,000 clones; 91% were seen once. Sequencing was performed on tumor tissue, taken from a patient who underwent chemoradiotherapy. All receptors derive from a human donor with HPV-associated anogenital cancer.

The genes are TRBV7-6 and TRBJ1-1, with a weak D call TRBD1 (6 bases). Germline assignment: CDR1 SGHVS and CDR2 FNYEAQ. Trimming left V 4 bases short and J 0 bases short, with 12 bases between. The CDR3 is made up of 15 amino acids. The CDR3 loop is CASSSRQDMNTEAFF. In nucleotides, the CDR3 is TGTGCCAGCAGCTCCAGACAGGACATGAACACTGAAGCTTTCTTT.

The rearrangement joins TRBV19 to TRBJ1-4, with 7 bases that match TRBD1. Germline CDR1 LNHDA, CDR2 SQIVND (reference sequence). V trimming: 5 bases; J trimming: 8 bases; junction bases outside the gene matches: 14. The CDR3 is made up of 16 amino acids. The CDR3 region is CASSLRQGTTIEKLFF. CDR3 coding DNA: TGTGCCAGTAGTCTCAGACAGGGCACCACGATCGAAAAACTGTTTTTT.

CDR3 in amino acids: CASSLSGATGELFF. As DNA, the CDR3 is TGTGCCAGCAGCCTGTCAGGGGCGACCGGGGAGCTGTTTTTT. The chain couples TRBV27 to TRBJ2-2; possible D gene TRBD1, 6 bases. In germline, CDR1 is MNHEY, CDR2 SMNVEV (reference sequence). V gave up 6 bases and J gave up 5 bases, with 13 bases separating them. There are 14 residues in the CDR3.

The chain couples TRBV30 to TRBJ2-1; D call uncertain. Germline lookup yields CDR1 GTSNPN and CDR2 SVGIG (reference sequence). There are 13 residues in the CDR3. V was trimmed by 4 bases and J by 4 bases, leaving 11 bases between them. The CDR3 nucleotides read TGTGCCTGGAAATATGGGCTTTACAATGAGCAGTTCTTC. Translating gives CAWKYGLYNEQFF.

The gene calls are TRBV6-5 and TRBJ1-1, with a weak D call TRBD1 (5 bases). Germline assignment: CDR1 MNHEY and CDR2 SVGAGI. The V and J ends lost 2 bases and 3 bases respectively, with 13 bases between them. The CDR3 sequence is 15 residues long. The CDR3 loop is CASSYGPGVDTEAFF. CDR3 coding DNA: TGTGCCAGCAGTTACGGACCGGGGGTGGACACTGAAGCTTTCTTT.

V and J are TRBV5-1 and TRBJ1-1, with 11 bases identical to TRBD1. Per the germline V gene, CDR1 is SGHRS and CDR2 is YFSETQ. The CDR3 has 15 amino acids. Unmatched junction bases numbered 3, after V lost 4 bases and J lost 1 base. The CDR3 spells CASSGGTGGNTEAFF. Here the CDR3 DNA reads TGCGCCAGCAGCGGGGGGACAGGGGGGAACACTGAAGCTTTCTTT.

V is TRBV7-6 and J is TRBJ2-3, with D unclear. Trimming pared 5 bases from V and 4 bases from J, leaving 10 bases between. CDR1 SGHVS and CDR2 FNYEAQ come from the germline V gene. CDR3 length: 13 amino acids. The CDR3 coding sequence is TGTGCCAGCAGCCCCCATGGTGCAGATACGCAGTATTTT. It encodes CASSPHGADTQYF.

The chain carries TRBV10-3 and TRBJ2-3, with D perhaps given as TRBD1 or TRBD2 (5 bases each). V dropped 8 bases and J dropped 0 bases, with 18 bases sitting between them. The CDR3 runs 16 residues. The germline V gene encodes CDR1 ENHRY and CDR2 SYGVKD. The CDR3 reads CAIGLQGVTSTDTQYF. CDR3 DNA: TGTGCCATCGGGCTCCAGGGAGTGACTAGCACAGATACGCAGTATTTT.

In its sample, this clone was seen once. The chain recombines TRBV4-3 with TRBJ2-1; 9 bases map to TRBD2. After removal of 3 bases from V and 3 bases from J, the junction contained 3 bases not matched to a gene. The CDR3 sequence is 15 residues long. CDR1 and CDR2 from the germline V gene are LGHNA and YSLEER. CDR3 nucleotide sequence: TGCGCCAGCAGCCAGAGGACTAGCGACTACAATGAGCAGTTCTTC. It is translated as CASSQRTSDYNEQFF.

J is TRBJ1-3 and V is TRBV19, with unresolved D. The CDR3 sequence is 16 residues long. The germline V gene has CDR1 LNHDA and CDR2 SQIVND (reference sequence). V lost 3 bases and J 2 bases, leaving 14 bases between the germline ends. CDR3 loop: CASSIHRGGPGNTIYF. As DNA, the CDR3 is TGTGCCAGTAGTATCCACCGGGGAGGGCCTGGAAACACCATATATTTT. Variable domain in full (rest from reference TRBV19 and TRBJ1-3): DGGITQSPKYLFRKEGQNVTLSCEQNLNHDAMYWYRQDPGQGLRLIYYSQIVNDFQKGDIAEGYSVSREKKESFPLTVTSAQKNPTAFYLCASSIHRGGPGNTIYFGEGSWLTVV.

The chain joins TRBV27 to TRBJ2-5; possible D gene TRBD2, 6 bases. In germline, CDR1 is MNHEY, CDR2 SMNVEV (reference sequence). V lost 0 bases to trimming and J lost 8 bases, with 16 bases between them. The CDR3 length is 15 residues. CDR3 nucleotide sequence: TGTGCCAGCAGTTTATCGATCGGGGGAATCGGTACCCAGTACTTC. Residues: CASSLSIGGIGTQYF.

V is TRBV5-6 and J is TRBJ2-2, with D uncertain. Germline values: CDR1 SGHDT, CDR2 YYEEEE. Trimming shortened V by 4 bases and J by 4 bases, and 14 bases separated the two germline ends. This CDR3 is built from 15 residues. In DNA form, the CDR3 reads TGTGCCAGCAGCCCCCAGACTGCCCTCACCGGGGAGCTGTTTTTT. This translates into CASSPQTALTGELFF. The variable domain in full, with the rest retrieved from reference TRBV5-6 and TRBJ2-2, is DAGVTQSPTHLIKTRGQQVTLRCSPKSGHDTVSWYQQALGQGPQFIFQYYEEEERQRGNFPDRFSGHQFPNYSSELNVNALLLGDSALYLCASSPQTALTGELFFGEGSRLTVL.

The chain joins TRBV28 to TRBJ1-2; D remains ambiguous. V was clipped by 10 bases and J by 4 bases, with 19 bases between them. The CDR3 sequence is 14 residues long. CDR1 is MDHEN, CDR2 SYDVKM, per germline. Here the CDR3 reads CATTSRFSGYGYTF. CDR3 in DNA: TGTGCCACCACTTCCCGGTTTTCGGGCTATGGCTACACCTTC.

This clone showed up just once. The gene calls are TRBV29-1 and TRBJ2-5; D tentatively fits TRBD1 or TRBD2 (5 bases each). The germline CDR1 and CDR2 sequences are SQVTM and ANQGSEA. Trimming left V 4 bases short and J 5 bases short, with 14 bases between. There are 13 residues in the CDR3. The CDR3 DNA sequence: TGCAGCGTTGCCCCACCGGGACGGGAGACCCAGTACTTC. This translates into CSVAPPGRETQYF.

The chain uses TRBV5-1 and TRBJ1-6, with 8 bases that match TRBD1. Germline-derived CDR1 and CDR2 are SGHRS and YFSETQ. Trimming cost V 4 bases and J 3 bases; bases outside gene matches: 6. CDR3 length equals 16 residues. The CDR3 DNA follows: TGCGCCAGCAGCGCCTCTGGACAGGGCTATAATTCACCCCTCCACTTT. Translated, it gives CASSASGQGYNSPLHF. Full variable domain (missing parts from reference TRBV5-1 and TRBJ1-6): KAGVTQTPRYLIKTRGQQVTLSCSPISGHRSVSWYQQTPGQGLQFLFEYFSETQRNKGNFPGRFSGRQFSNSRSEMNVSTLELGDSALYLCASSASGQGYNSPLHFGNGTRLTVT.